The 2 T cell receptor beta chains presented below share a single source sample, sequenced in a study of blood T cell repertoires in COVID-19. Some clones are missing from TCRdb's copy, which holds only in-frame ones; the method was immunoSEQ multiplex PCR. The sample contains some 180,000 clones, roughly 82% of which appear only once. Sequencing was done on a sample of peripheral blood. Every receptor here comes from a woman in her sixties or seventies with COVID-19, enrolled during active disease.

This clone was counted a single time. V is TRBV6-5 and J is TRBJ2-1; tentatively, D is TRBD2 (6 bases). The CDR3 length is 12 residues. Looked up from germline, CDR1 is MNHEY and CDR2 is SVGAGI. Trimming pared 6 bases from V and 10 bases from J, leaving 13 bases between. CDR3: CASRPNLAEQFF. CDR3 DNA: TGTGCCAGCAGGCCCAACCTAGCGGAGCAGTTCTTC.

The chain employs TRBV5-1 and TRBJ1-2; D may be TRBD1 (6 bases). Germline lookup yields CDR1 SGHRS and CDR2 YFSETQ. This CDR3 comprises 14 residues. V was pared by 0 bases and J by 4 bases, with 10 bases between. CDR3 sequence: CASSLGTVGYGYTF. CDR3 nucleotides: TGCGCCAGCAGCTTGGGGACAGTGGGCTATGGCTACACCTTC. The full variable domain, rest sourced from reference TRBV5-1 and TRBJ1-2, is KAGVTQTPRYLIKTRGQQVTLSCSPISGHRSVSWYQQTPGQGLQFLFEYFSETQRNKGNFPGRFSGRQFSNSRSEMNVSTLELGDSALYLCASSLGTVGYGYTFGSGTRLTVV.